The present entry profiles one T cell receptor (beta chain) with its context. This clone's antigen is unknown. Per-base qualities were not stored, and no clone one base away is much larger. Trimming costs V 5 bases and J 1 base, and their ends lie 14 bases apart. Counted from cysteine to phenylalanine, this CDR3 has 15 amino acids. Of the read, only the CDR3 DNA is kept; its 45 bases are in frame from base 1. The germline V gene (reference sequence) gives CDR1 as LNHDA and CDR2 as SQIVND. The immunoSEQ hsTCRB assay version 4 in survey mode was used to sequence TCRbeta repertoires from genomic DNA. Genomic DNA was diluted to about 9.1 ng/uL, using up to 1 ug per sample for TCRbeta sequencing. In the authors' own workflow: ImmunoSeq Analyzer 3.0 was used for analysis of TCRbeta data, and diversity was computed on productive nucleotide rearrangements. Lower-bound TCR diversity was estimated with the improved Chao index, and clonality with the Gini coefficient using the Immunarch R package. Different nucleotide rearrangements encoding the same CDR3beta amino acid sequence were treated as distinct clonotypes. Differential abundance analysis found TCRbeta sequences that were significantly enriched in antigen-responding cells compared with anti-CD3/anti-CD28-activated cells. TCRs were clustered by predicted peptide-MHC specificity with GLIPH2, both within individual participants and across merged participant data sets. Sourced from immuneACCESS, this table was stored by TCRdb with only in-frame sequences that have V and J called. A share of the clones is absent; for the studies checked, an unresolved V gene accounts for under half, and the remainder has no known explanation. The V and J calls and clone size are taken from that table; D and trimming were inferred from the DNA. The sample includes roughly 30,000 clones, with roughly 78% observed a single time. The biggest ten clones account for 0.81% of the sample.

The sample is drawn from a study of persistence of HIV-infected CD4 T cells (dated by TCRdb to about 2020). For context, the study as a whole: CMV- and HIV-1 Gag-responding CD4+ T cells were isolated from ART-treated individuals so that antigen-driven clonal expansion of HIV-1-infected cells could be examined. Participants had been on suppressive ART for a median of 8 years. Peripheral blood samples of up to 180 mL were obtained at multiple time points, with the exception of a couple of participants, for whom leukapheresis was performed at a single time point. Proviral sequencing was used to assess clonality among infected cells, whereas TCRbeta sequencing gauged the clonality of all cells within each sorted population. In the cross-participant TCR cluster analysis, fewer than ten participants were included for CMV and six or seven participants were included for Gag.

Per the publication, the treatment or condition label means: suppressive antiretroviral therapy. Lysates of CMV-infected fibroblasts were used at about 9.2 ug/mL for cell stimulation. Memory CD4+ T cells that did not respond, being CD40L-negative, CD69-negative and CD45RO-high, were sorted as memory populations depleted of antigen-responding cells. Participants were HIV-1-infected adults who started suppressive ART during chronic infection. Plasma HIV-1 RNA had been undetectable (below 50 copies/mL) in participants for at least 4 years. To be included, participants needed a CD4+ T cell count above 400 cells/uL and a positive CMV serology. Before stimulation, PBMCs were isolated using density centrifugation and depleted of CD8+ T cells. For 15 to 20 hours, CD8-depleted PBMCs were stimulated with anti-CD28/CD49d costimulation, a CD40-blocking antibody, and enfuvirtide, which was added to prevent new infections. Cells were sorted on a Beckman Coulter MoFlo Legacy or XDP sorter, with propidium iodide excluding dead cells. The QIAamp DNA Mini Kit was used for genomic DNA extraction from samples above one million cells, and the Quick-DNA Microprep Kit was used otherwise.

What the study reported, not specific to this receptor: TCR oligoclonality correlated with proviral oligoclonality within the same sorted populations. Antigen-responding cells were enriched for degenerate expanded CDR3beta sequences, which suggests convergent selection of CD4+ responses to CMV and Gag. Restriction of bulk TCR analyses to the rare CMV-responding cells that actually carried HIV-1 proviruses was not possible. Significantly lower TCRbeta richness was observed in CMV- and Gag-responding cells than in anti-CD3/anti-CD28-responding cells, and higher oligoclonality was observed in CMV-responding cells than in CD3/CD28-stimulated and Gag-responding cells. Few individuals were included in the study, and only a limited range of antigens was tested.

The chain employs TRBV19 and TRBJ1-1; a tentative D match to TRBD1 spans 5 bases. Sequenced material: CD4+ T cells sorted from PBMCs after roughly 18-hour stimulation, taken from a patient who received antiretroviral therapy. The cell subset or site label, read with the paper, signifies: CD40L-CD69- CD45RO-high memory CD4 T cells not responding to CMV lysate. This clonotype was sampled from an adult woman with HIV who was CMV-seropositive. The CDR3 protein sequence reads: CASSAGTGWNTEAFF. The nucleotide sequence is TGTGCCAGTAGTGCCGGGACGGGGTGGAACACTGAAGCTTTCTTT.